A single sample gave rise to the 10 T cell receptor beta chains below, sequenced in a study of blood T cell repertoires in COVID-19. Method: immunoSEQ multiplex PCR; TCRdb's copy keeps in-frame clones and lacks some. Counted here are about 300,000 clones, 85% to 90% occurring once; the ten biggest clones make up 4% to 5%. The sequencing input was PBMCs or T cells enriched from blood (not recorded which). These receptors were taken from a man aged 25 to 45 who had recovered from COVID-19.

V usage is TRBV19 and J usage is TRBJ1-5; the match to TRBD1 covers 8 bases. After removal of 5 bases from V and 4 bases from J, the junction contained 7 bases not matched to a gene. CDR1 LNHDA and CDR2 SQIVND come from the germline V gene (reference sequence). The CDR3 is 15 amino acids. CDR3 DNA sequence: TGTGCCAGTAGTCGAGCTGGACAGGGAAATCAGCCCCAGCATTTT. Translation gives CASSRAGQGNQPQHF.

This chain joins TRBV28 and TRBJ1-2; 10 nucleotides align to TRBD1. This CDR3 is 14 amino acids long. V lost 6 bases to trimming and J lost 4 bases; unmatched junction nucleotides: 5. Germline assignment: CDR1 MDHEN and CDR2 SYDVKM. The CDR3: CASRETGGPYGYTF. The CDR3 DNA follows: TGTGCCAGCAGGGAGACAGGGGGCCCCTATGGCTACACCTTC.

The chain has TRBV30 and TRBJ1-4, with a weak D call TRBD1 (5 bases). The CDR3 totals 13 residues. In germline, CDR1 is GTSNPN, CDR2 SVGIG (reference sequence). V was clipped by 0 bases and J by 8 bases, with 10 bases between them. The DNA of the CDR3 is TGTGCCTGGAGTGTAAGGGGATCAGAAAAACTGTTTTTT. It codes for CAWSVRGSEKLFF.

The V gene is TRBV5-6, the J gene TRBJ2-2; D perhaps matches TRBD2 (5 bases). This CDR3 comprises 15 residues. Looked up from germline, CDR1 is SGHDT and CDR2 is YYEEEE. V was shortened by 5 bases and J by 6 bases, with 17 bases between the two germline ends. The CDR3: CASSFPTGDPGELFF. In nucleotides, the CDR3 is TGTGCCAGCAGTTTCCCGACCGGGGATCCCGGGGAGCTGTTTTTT.

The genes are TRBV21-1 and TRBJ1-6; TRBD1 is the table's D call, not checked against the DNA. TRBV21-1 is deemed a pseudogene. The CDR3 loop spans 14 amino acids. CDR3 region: CASSKLGGNAPLHF. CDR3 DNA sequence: TGTGCCAGCAGCAAACTAGGGGGAAATGCACCCCTCCACTTT.

CDR3 residues: CASRGLGIGKLFF. CDR3 nucleotides: TGTGCCAGCAGGGGGCTGGGGATTGGAAAACTGTTTTTT. This chain links TRBV25-1 with TRBJ1-4; maybe TRBD1 (5 bases). CDR3 length: 13 amino acids. V lost 6 bases, J lost 10 bases, and 15 bases lay in between. Germline V lookup: CDR1 MGHDK, CDR2 SYGVNS.

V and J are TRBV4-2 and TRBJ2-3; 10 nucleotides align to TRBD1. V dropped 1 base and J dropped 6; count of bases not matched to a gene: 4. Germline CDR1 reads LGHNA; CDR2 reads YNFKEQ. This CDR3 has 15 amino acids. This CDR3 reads CASSQGGTGADTQYF. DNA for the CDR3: TGTGCCAGCAGCCAAGGGGGGACAGGGGCGGATACGCAGTATTTT.

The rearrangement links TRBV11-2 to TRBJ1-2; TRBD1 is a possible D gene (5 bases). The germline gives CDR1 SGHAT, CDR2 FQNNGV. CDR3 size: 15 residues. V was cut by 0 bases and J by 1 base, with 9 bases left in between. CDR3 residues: CASSLEGGNNYGYTF. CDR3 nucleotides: TGTGCCAGCAGCTTAGAGGGGGGAAATAACTATGGCTACACCTTC.

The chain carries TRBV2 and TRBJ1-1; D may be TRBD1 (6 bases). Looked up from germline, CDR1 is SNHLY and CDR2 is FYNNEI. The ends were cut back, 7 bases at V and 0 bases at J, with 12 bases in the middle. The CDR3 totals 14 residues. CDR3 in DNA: TGTGCCAGCATAGAGGACAGTTTGAACACTGAAGCTTTCTTT. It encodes CASIEDSLNTEAFF.

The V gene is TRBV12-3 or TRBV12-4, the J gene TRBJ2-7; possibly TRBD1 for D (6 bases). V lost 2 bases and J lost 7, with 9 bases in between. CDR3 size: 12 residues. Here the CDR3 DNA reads TGTGCCAGCAGTTTATGGGGGCGGGAGCAGTACTTC. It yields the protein CASSLWGREQYF.